One and the same sample provided the 19 T cell receptor beta chains below, sequenced in a study of shared T cell receptors in the human thymus. Produced via immunoSEQ multiplex PCR; TCRdb's table is partial and in-frame only. The data hold under 700,000 clones, with roughly 74% observed a single time. This sample was shared with a second study, whose subject was human thymus T cells.

Sequenced material: thymocytes. Receptors originate from a boy younger than two with a congenital heart defect.

The chain recombines TRBV29-1 with TRBJ1-2; 7 nucleotides agree with TRBD1. Trimming removed 3 bases from V and 7 bases from J; junction bases left unmatched: 17. Germline V CDR1 and CDR2: SQVTM, ANQGSEA. The CDR3 is 16 residues long. This CDR3 reads CSVEPAGRGLGRGYTF. The CDR3 DNA is TGCAGCGTTGAGCCGGCTGGCAGGGGGTTAGGTCGTGGCTACACCTTC.

This rearrangement joins TRBV10-3 to TRBJ1-5, with TRBD1 as a possible D gene (6 bases). The germline V gene encodes CDR1 ENHRY and CDR2 SYGVKD. The CDR3 is 13 residues long. The V gene lost 4 bases and the J gene lost 5 bases, with 9 bases spanning the gap. The CDR3 reads CAISVQGYQPQHF. The CDR3 coding sequence is TGTGCCATCAGTGTACAGGGCTATCAGCCCCAGCATTTT.

The chain employs TRBV7-9 and TRBJ2-5; D gene ambiguous. The germline CDR1 and CDR2 sequences are SEHNR and FQNEAQ (reference sequence). CDR3 length equals 11 residues. V was shortened by 3 bases and J by 5 bases, with 4 bases between the two germline ends. In DNA, the CDR3 is TGTGCCAGCAGCTTCGGTGAGACCCAGTACTTC. Translated, it gives CASSFGETQYF. Together with reference TRBV7-9 and TRBJ2-5, the CDR3 gives the full variable domain: DTGVSQNPRHKITKRGQNVTFRCDPISEHNRLYWYRQTLGQGPEFLTYFQNEAQLEKSRLLSDRFSAERPKGSFSTLEIQRTEQGDSAMYLCASSFGETQYFGPGTRLLVL.

The rearrangement joins TRBV10-3 to TRBJ2-5; the D gene is possibly TRBD2 (6 bases). CDR3 length equals 16 residues. V was pared by 0 bases and J by 5 bases, with 16 bases between. Germline loops: CDR1 ENHRY, CDR2 SYGVKD. CDR3 region: CAISESPPGEDETQYF. The DNA of the CDR3 is TGTGCCATCAGTGAGTCCCCGCCGGGAGAGGATGAGACCCAGTACTTC.

The chain uses TRBV11-3 and TRBJ2-3, with 7 nucleotides matching TRBD2. The CDR3 totals 14 residues. V lost 7 bases and J lost 6; bases outside the gene matches: 10. Germline CDR1 and CDR2: SGHNT and YENEEA. The CDR3 loop reads CASTRDNGGDTQYF. The CDR3 DNA is TGTGCCAGCACCCGGGATAACGGGGGGGATACGCAGTATTTT.

This chain links TRBV5-1 with TRBJ2-7, with 9 bases that match TRBD1. Germline V lookup: CDR1 SGHRS, CDR2 YFSETQ. CDR3 length equals 18 residues. V trimming: 0 bases; J trimming: 0 bases; junction bases outside the gene matches: 10. CDR3 bases: TGCGCCAGCAGCTTGGTGGGACAGGGAACACAAAGCTCCTACGAGCAGTACTTC. Amino acid sequence: CASSLVGQGTQSSYEQYF.

V and J are TRBV11-2 and TRBJ2-7, with 7 bases identical to TRBD1. Germline V lookup: CDR1 SGHAT, CDR2 FQNNGV. The CDR3 consists of 16 residues. Losses at the gene ends were 5 bases for V and 1 base for J; bases not matched to a gene: 11. The CDR3: CASSATGVVWSYEQYF. The CDR3 DNA follows: TGTGCCAGCAGCGCCACAGGGGTGGTTTGGTCCTACGAGCAGTACTTC.

The chain is built from TRBV5-1 and TRBJ2-3, with 9 bases identical to TRBD2. Germline CDR1 is SGHRS and CDR2 is YFSETQ. The CDR3 extends over 16 amino acids. After removal of 2 bases from V and 6 bases from J, the junction contained 10 bases not matched to a gene. The CDR3 reads CASSFLRVAGADTQYF. The CDR3 DNA is TGCGCCAGCAGCTTCCTCAGGGTAGCGGGAGCGGATACGCAGTATTTT.

The chain is built from TRBV6-1 and TRBJ2-1; the match to TRBD2 covers 12 bases. The CDR3 length is 16 residues. Losses at the gene ends were 4 bases for V and 7 bases for J; bases not matched to a gene: 8. Germline-derived CDR1 and CDR2 are MNHNS and SASEGT. In nucleotides, the CDR3 is TGTGCCAGCAGTGCAACCCTAGCGGGAGGGTGTAATGAGCAGTTCTTC. Protein product: CASSATLAGGCNEQFF.

About this clone itself: The sample holds other DNA sequences that translate to the same CDR3. The CDR3 loop reads CASSQDVGGTEAFF. The CDR3 nucleotides read TGCGCCAGCAGCCAAGATGTGGGGGGGACTGAAGCTTTCTTT. This chain joins TRBV4-3 and TRBJ1-1, with D perhaps TRBD1 (5 bases). The length of the CDR3 is 14 residues. Trimming took 0 bases from V and 5 from J, leaving 10 bases between them. The V gene's germline CDR1 is LGHNA and CDR2 YSLEER.

About this clone itself: Relative to the germline gene, one junction end is altered; a read error may explain this. The chain joins TRBV7-7 to TRBJ2-5; TRBD2 might be the D (6 bases). The germline CDR1 and CDR2 sequences are SSHAT and FNYEAQ (reference sequence). The CDR3 spans 16 residues. The CDR3 here is CASSCKCGGPEETQYF. The CDR3 DNA reads TGTGCTAGCAGTTGTAAGTGTGGAGGGCCTGAAGAGACCCAGTACTTC.

The CDR3 sequence: CASSQDRRSRGSGTDTQYF. Written as DNA, the CDR3 is TGCGCCAGCAGCCAAGATCGGAGGAGTCGCGGGAGTGGGACAGATACGCAGTATTTT. The gene calls are TRBV4-3 and TRBJ2-3; TRBD2 matches at 7 bases. The CDR3 has 19 amino acids. Germline V gene lookup returns CDR1 LGHNA and CDR2 YSLEER. The J segment lost 3 bases and the V segment lost 0 bases, leaving 15 bases of the junction unmatched.

This clone has just a few counts. The genes are TRBV5-6 and TRBJ2-1; D might be TRBD2 (6 bases). V dropped 4 bases and J dropped 8 bases, with 13 bases sitting between them. CDR1 SGHDT and CDR2 YYEEEE come from the germline V gene. The CDR3 has 13 amino acids. Here the CDR3 DNA reads TGTGCCAGCAGCCCTTACGGGAGCGATGAGCAGTTCTTC. This translates into CASSPYGSDEQFF.

This chain links TRBV4-3 with TRBJ2-1; D remains unclear. Trimming took 0 bases from V and 5 from J, leaving 11 bases between them. The CDR3 is 15 amino acids. Germline V lookup: CDR1 LGHNA, CDR2 YSLEER. CDR3 nucleotide sequence: TGCGCCAGCAGCCAAGATCGTCTAACCAACAATGAGCAGTTCTTC. Translation: CASSQDRLTNNEQFF.

V usage is TRBV27 and J usage is TRBJ2-3, with D maybe TRBD1 (5 bases). Trimming took off 2 bases at V and 0 bases at J, with 12 bases between the two ends. This CDR3 has 16 amino acids. From germline, CDR1 is MNHEY and CDR2 SMNVEV (reference sequence). CDR3 in amino acids: CASSLGAVLSTDTQYF. CDR3 coding DNA: TGTGCCAGCAGTTTAGGGGCGGTACTTAGCACAGATACGCAGTATTTT.

The chain joins TRBV5-4 to TRBJ2-7, with 9 bases lining up with TRBD1. Germline lookup yields CDR1 SGHNT and CDR2 YYREEE (reference sequence). This CDR3 is built from 13 residues. V lost 7 bases to trimming and J lost 6 bases; unmatched junction nucleotides: 8. The CDR3: CASGTGKVGEQYF. CDR3 nucleotide sequence: TGTGCCAGCGGGACAGGGAAGGTCGGCGAGCAGTACTTC.

The gene calls are TRBV5-5 and TRBJ1-5; possible D gene TRBD1, 6 bases. The V and J ends lost 4 bases and 7 bases respectively, with 12 bases between them. The CDR3 has 13 amino acids. CDR1 and CDR2 from the germline V gene are SGHKS and YYEKEE (reference sequence). The CDR3 here is CASSPRQGQPQHF. CDR3 DNA sequence: TGTGCCAGCAGCCCTCGCCAGGGGCAGCCCCAGCATTTT.

The chain employs TRBV9 and TRBJ2-7; 7 bases map to TRBD2. The CDR3 contains 14 residues. Germline trimming cut 3 bases from V and 3 bases from J; bases unmatched to any gene: 6. Germline values: CDR1 SGDLS, CDR2 YYNGEE. The DNA for the CDR3 is TGTGCCAGCAGCGGCACGGCGGGAGTCTACGAGCAGTACTTC. Translation: CASSGTAGVYEQYF.

The chain couples TRBV28 to TRBJ2-5; tentative D call: TRBD1 (5 bases). The CDR3 is made up of 15 amino acids. Germline loops: CDR1 MDHEN, CDR2 SYDVKM. The germline V and J ends were trimmed by 2 bases and 2 bases, with 12 bases remaining between them. The CDR3 is CASSLDAAGQETQYF. CDR3 nucleotides: TGTGCCAGCAGTTTAGATGCGGCAGGGCAAGAGACCCAGTACTTC.